The 23 T cell receptor beta chains presented below share a single source sample, sequenced in a study of T cells in Graves' hyperthyroidism and ophthalmopathy. RNA transcripts yielded amplified TCR beta CDR3 regions. HTBI primers were employed in a first-round RT-PCR of the TCR CDR3. In TCRdb, the multiplex PCR reads were re-called with MiXCR into one record per CDR3 protein. The sample records 650,000 to 750,000 distinct CDR3 sequences, less than 15% being singletons. The sequencing sample was made of blood. All receptors derive from a young woman with Graves' hyperthyroidism.

This clonotype has a handful of counts. The chain has TRBV13 and TRBJ1-3; D remains unclear. The length of the CDR3 is 15 residues. The germline V gene encodes CDR1 PRHDT and CDR2 FYEKMQ (reference sequence). Trimming took off 3 bases at V and 0 bases at J, with 9 bases between the two ends. The CDR3 region has the DNA TGTGCCAGCAGCTTGGTCACTGCCTCTGGAAACACCATATATTTT. Translated: CASSLVTASGNTIYF.

This clonotype has a handful of counts. V gene TRBV14 combines with J gene TRBJ2-7; D is perhaps TRBD1 (6 bases). There are 15 residues in the CDR3. Germline V gene lookup returns CDR1 SGHDN and CDR2 FVKESK. The germline V and J ends were trimmed by 2 bases and 3 bases, with 14 bases remaining between them. The CDR3 spells CASSQLRQGYYEQYF. The CDR3 nucleotides are TGTGCCAGCAGCCAACTGAGGCAGGGGTACTACGAGCAGTACTTC.

This clonotype was observed a few times. V is TRBV28 and J is TRBJ1-5; D is ambiguous. Germline V gene lookup returns CDR1 MDHEN and CDR2 SYDVKM. V was pared by 1 base and J by 2 bases, with 12 bases between. CDR3 size: 16 residues. The chain's CDR3 is CASSLYGETGNQPQHF. For the CDR3, the DNA is TGTGCCAGCAGTTTATATGGGGAGACCGGCAATCAGCCCCAGCATTTT.

There are many counts of this clonotype. V is TRBV30 and J is TRBJ1-1; D is unclear. The CDR3 is 14 amino acids. Trimming pared 0 bases from V and 9 bases from J, leaving 17 bases between. Germline V gives CDR1 GTSNPN, CDR2 SVGIG (reference sequence). The CDR3: CAWSVSTVSAKAFF. CDR3 nucleotide sequence: TGTGCCTGGAGTGTGTCAACGGTCTCGGCTAAAGCTTTCTTT.

This clonotype was recorded many times. J is TRBJ2-5 and V is TRBV7-2, with D possibly TRBD1 on 5 matching bases. V was cut by 1 base and J by 2 bases, with 14 bases left in between. This CDR3 is built from 16 residues. Germline CDR1 and CDR2: SGHTA and FQGNSA. For the CDR3, the DNA is TGTGCCAGCAGCTTAGGATTGCAGACAGTGCAAGAGACCCAGTACTTC. Amino acid sequence: CASSLGLQTVQETQYF.

This clonotype was recorded many times. The chain links TRBV5-6 to TRBJ1-1, with unresolved D. The V end was cut by 0 bases, the J end by 5 bases, with 11 bases between. This CDR3 region has 14 residues. Germline-derived CDR1 and CDR2 are SGHDT and YYEEEE. The CDR3 loop reads CASSLGIGGTEAFF. The CDR3 region has the DNA TGTGCCAGCAGCTTGGGGATTGGCGGAACTGAAGCTTTCTTT.

Ten or more counts support this clonotype. This chain connects TRBV28 to TRBJ2-7, with no clear D. The V gene lost 3 bases and the J gene lost 3 bases, with 9 bases spanning the gap. The germline gives CDR1 MDHEN, CDR2 SYDVKM. The length of the CDR3 is 13 residues. The DNA of the CDR3 is TGTGCCAGCAGTTTCCTCAACAACTACGAGCAGTACTTC. Its protein product is CASSFLNNYEQYF.

The genes are TRBV20-1 and TRBJ2-3; unclear D gene. The CDR3 totals 14 residues. V was clipped by 6 bases and J by 0 bases, with 13 bases between them. In germline, CDR1 is DFQATT, CDR2 SNEGSKA (reference sequence). The CDR3 region is CSAPRSGSTDTQYF. CDR3 nucleotides: TGCAGTGCCCCACGGAGTGGGAGCACAGATACGCAGTATTTT.

Of note for this clonotype: A much more abundant neighbour one base away suggests this may be a read error. The V call is TRBV10-3, the J call TRBJ2-7; 8 bases are a match to TRBD2. Gene TRBJ2-1 matches the end of the DNA better, so the J call may be wrong. The CDR3 spans 15 residues. Germline V CDR1 and CDR2: ENHRY, SYGVKD. In nucleotides, the CDR3 is TGTGCCATCAGTGCCGGGGGGGGCCTCTCCTACGAGCAGTTCTTC. It yields the protein CAISAGGGLSYEQFF.

In its sample, this clonotype was seen many times. V and J are TRBV15 and TRBJ2-3; 7 bases map to TRBD1. Germline CDR1 and CDR2: LNHNV and YYDKDF (reference sequence). The V segment lost 1 base and the J segment 3 bases; nucleotides outside the gene matches: 4. The CDR3 loop spans 15 amino acids. CDR3 coding DNA: TGTGCCACCAGCAGAGTCGGACAGGCGACAGATACGCAGTATTTT. This codes for CATSRVGQATDTQYF.

This clonotype turned up a few times. The chain combines TRBV28 with TRBJ1-4, with unresolved D. Germline CDR1 and CDR2: MDHEN and SYDVKM. This CDR3 is built from 16 residues. The V end was cut by 3 bases, the J end by 0 bases, with 11 bases between. Here the CDR3 DNA reads TGTGCCAGCAGTTTGTTCTCGGGTGCAACTAATGAAAAACTGTTTTTT. Translated: CASSLFSGATNEKLFF.

This chain joins TRBV6-1 and TRBJ1-3; the match to TRBD1 covers 9 bases. V lost 6 bases and J lost 5; bases outside the gene matches: 2. This CDR3 is built from 13 residues. The germline gives CDR1 MNHNS, CDR2 SASEGT. CDR3 region: CASRGTGRNTIYF. As DNA, the CDR3 is TGTGCCAGCAGAGGGACAGGGAGAAACACCATATATTTT.

CDR3 loop: CASSHPGISKNIQYF. The CDR3 nucleotides read TGTGCCAGCAGCCACCCGGGAATTTCCAAAAACATTCAGTACTTC. V gene TRBV3-1 combines with J gene TRBJ2-4; tentative D call: TRBD2 (5 bases). Per germline, CDR1 LGHDT and CDR2 YNNKEL (reference sequence). V was shortened by 3 bases and J by 2 bases, with 11 bases between the two germline ends. The CDR3 is 15 residues long.

This clonotype was seen more than once but under ten times. The rearrangement links TRBV5-5 to TRBJ2-1, with D possibly being TRBD2 (7 bases). The CDR3 sequence is 16 residues long. Trimming left V 0 bases short and J 8 bases short, with 18 bases between. Germline V lookup: CDR1 SGHKS, CDR2 YYEKEE (reference sequence). CDR3 residues: CASSLGRGQIGDEQFF. CDR3 coding DNA: TGTGCCAGCAGCTTGGGGCGGGGGCAAATAGGAGATGAGCAGTTCTTC. Based on the CDR3 plus reference TRBV5-5 and TRBJ2-1, the full variable domain is DAGVTQSPTHLIKTRGQQVTLRCSPISGHKSVSWYQQVLGQGPQFIFQYYEKEERGRGNFPDRFSARQFPNYSSELNVNALLLGDSALYLCASSLGRGQIGDEQFFGPGTRLTVL.

This clonotype showed up many times. The CDR3 is CASSLTYQNTEAFF. CDR3 bases: TGTGCCAGCAGCTTAACGTACCAGAACACTGAAGCTTTCTTT. This chain joins TRBV7-9 and TRBJ1-1, with D hard to call. The V gene lost 2 bases and the J gene lost 1 base, with 8 bases spanning the gap. Germline-derived CDR1 and CDR2 are SEHNR and FQNEAQ (reference sequence). The CDR3 extends over 14 amino acids.

Turning to this clonotype: With a much larger clone just one base away, this may be a read error. This chain's CDR3 is CASSESLRNKPQHF. The CDR3 nucleotides are TGTGCCAGCAGTGAATCCCTCCGAAATAAGCCCCAGCATTTT. The J gene is TRBJ1-5, the V gene TRBV2; no clear D gene. The V end lost 2 bases, the J end lost 8 bases, and 13 bases lay between the germline ends. This CDR3 region has 14 residues. Germline V gives CDR1 SNHLY, CDR2 FYNNEI.

In nucleotides, the CDR3 is TGTGCCAGCAGTTATCTCGCGACCTACGAGCAGTACTTC. Its protein product is CASSYLATYEQYF. The chain employs TRBV6-2 or TRBV6-3 and TRBJ2-7; no firm D call. This CDR3 contains 13 residues. CDR1 MNHEY and CDR2 SVGEGT come from the germline V gene. Trimming left V 3 bases short and J 2 bases short, with 8 bases between.

In its sample, this clonotype was seen many times. This rearrangement joins TRBV13 to TRBJ2-4, with no clear D. CDR3 length: 17 amino acids. Germline assignment: CDR1 PRHDT and CDR2 FYEKMQ (reference sequence). Trimming removed 2 bases from V and 0 bases from J, with 14 bases in between. CDR3 region: CASSLQGFGIAKNIQYF. Here the CDR3 DNA reads TGTGCCAGCAGCTTACAAGGTTTTGGGATAGCCAAAAACATTCAGTACTTC.

This clonotype was recorded many times. The J gene is TRBJ2-2, the V gene TRBV6-5; the D gene could be TRBD1 or TRBD2 (5 bases each). The CDR3 length is 17 residues. Trimming stripped 4 bases from V and 7 bases from J, with 22 bases between. Germline CDR1 MNHEY, CDR2 SVGAGI. This chain's CDR3 is CASSFTGLGTSIGELFF. The DNA for the CDR3 is TGTGCCAGCAGTTTTACTGGACTGGGGACCTCGATCGGGGAGCTGTTTTTT.

The CDR3 DNA reads as TGTGCCAGCAGTTACGGGGGGACTAGCGGGAGAAAAACCGGGGAGCTGTTTTTT. Translating it yields CASSYGGTSGRKTGELFF. The chain uses TRBV6-5 and TRBJ2-2; TRBD2 aligns across 14 bases. CDR1 and CDR2 (germline): MNHEY, SVGAGI. The CDR3 is 18 amino acids. V lost 2 bases and J lost 5; bases outside the gene matches: 7.

This clonotype has a count of ten or more. The chain combines TRBV10-3 with TRBJ1-6, with 10 bases that match TRBD1. The CDR3 sequence is 14 residues long. Trimming at V came to 11 bases and at J to 5 bases, leaving 6 bases not matched to a gene. Germline assignment: CDR1 ENHRY and CDR2 SYGVKD. The CDR3 DNA reads as TGTGCCGCCCGGGGGACAGGGGATAATTCACCCCTCCACTTT. Its translation is CAARGTGDNSPLHF.

The table lists this clonotype with a few counts. The chain uses TRBV6-1 and TRBJ2-5, with D tentatively TRBD1 (5 bases). The V gene lost 8 bases and the J gene lost 8 bases, with 21 bases spanning the gap. CDR1 and CDR2 from the germline V gene are MNHNS and SASEGT. This CDR3 is 14 amino acids long. The CDR3 bases are TGTGCCAGCTGCAGGGTCTCCGGCCTTGGAACCCAGTACTTC. It specifies CASCRVSGLGTQYF.

At least ten counts were recorded for this clonotype. The rearrangement joins TRBV24-1 to TRBJ1-5; no firm D call. CDR3 length: 16 residues. The V gene's germline CDR1 is KGHDR and CDR2 SFDVKD. Trimming cost V 3 bases and J 2 bases, with 13 bases left between them. For the CDR3, the DNA is TGTGCCACCAGTGATCGCGGCGCAGGTGGCAATCAGCCCCAGCATTTT. Translated, it gives CATSDRGAGGNQPQHF.